The rows below give T cell receptor beta chains drawn from one sample of a study of identical twins. In TCRdb, the 5' RACE reads were re-called with MiXCR into one record per CDR3 protein. Altogether 500,000 to 700,000 distinct CDR3 sequences are present, 7% to 7.5% being singletons, with the ten largest covering approximately 1.5%. These same records also appear under a second study, on yellow fever vaccine responses in identical twins.

The sequencing input was PBMCs. The receptors originated from a woman younger than 30 in good health. CDR3s include the opening cysteine and the closing phenylalanine or tryptophan. Each record gives: J gene, clone size, V gene, CDR3 protein. Not all rows give a size; the values are once, few, many and, for expanded clones, a class.

J gene: TRBJ2-5; clone size: .; V gene: TRBV5-1; CDR3 protein: CASSLTGAPQETQYF
J gene: TRBJ2-5; clone size: many; V gene: TRBV10-3; CDR3 protein: CAIRPQGREETQYF
J gene: TRBJ1-6; clone size: .; V gene: TRBV6-1; CDR3 protein: CASSEAQLRAGSYNSPLHF
J gene: TRBJ2-6; clone size: .; V gene: TRBV12-3/TRBV12-4; CDR3 protein: CACSSPDREASSGANVLTF
J gene: TRBJ2-5; clone size: few; V gene: TRBV6-1; CDR3 protein: CASRTALRGETQYF
J gene: TRBJ1-2; clone size: few; V gene: TRBV27; CDR3 protein: CASSLMEGKYGYTF
J gene: TRBJ2-5; clone size: .; V gene: TRBV9; CDR3 protein: CASSVSASGGGFQETQYF
J gene: TRBJ2-3; clone size: few; V gene: TRBV7-9; CDR3 protein: CASSFSGVPADTQYF
J gene: TRBJ1-5; clone size: few; V gene: TRBV7-9; CDR3 protein: CASSLVVPGDSNQPQHF
J gene: TRBJ1-5; clone size: many; V gene: TRBV12-3/TRBV12-4; CDR3 protein: CASRLGQGNQPQHF
J gene: TRBJ1-2; clone size: few; V gene: TRBV5-6; CDR3 protein: CASRNTGRTYYGYTF
J gene: TRBJ2-7; clone size: .; V gene: TRBV6-1; CDR3 protein: CASSLRTSDLFTYEQYF
J gene: TRBJ2-5; clone size: few; V gene: TRBV15; CDR3 protein: CATSTHLNNQETQYF
J gene: TRBJ2-5; clone size: .; V gene: TRBV27; CDR3 protein: CASSAGLAVETQYF
J gene: TRBJ2-1; clone size: many; V gene: TRBV15; CDR3 protein: CATSSGGPEQFF
J gene: TRBJ1-6; clone size: few; V gene: TRBV27; CDR3 protein: CASRRGDYNSPLHF
J gene: TRBJ1-1; clone size: many; V gene: TRBV6-1; CDR3 protein: CASSPWGQASNTEAFF
J gene: TRBJ1-1; clone size: few; V gene: TRBV10-3; CDR3 protein: CAIRVQLNTEAFF
J gene: TRBJ2-1; clone size: few; V gene: TRBV2; CDR3 protein: CASIRDRGPPNEQFF
J gene: TRBJ2-1; clone size: few; V gene: TRBV12-3/TRBV12-4; CDR3 protein: CASSARLAGSSYNEQFF
J gene: TRBJ2-7; clone size: .; V gene: TRBV28; CDR3 protein: CASSHDLGPPPPYEQYF
J gene: TRBJ2-3; clone size: few; V gene: TRBV7-2; CDR3 protein: CASSLNRGGADTQYF
J gene: TRBJ2-7; clone size: many; V gene: TRBV5-1; CDR3 protein: CASGSGTPSYEQYF